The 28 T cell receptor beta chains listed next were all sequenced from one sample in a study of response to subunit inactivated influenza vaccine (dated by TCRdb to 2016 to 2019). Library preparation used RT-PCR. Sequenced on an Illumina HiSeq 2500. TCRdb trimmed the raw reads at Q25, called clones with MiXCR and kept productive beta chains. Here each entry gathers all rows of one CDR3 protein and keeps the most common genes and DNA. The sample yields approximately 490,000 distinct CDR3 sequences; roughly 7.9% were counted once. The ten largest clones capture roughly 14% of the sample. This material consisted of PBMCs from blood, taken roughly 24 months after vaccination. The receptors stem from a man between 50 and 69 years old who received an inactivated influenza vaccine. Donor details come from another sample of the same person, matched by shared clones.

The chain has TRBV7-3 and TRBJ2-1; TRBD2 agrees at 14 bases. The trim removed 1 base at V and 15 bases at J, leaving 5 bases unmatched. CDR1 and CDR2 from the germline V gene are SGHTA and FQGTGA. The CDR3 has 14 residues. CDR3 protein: CASSLRGLAGAWFF. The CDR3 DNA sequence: TGTGCCAGCAGCTTAAGGGGACTAGCGGGAGCCTGGTTCTTC.

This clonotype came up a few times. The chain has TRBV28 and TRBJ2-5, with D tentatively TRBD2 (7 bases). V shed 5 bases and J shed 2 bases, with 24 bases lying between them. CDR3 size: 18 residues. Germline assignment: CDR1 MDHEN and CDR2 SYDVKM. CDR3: CASSPASPTGGEQETQYF. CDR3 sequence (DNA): TGTGCCAGCAGTCCTGCCTCCCCGACGGGGGGCGAACAAGAGACCCAGTACTTC.

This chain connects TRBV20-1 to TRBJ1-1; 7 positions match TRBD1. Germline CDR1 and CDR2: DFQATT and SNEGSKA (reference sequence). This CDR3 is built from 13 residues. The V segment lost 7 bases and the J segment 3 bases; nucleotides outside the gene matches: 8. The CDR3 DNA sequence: TGCAGTGTGACAGGGTTTACTTACACTGAAGCTTTCTTT. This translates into CSVTGFTYTEAFF.

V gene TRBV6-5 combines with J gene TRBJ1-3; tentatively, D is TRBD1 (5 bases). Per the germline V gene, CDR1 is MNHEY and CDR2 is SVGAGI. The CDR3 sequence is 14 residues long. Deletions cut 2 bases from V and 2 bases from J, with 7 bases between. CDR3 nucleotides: TGTGCCAGCAGTTACGGGACGACTGGAAACACCATATATTTT. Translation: CASSYGTTGNTIYF.

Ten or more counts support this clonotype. CDR3 loop: CASRTGIFTGELFF. CDR3 in DNA: TGTGCCAGCAGGACAGGGATTTTCACCGGGGAGCTGTTTTTT. This chain connects TRBV28 to TRBJ2-2, with TRBD1 matching over 7 bases. CDR3 length equals 14 residues. Germline assignment: CDR1 MDHEN and CDR2 SYDVKM. Germline trimming cut 6 bases from V and 4 bases from J; bases unmatched to any gene: 5.

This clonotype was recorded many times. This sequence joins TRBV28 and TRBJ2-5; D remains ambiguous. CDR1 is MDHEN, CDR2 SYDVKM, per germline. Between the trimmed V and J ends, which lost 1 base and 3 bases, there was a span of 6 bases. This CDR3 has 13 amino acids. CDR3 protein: CASSLSGKETQYF. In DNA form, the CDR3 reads TGTGCCAGCAGTTTATCCGGAAAAGAGACCCAGTACTTC.

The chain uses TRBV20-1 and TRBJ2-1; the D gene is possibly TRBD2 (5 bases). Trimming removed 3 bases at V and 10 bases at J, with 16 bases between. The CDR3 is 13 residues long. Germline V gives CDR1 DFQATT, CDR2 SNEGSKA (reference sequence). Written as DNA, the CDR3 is TGCAGTGCTAGGATTGTCGGGGTGGTGGAGCAGTTCTTC. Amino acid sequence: CSARIVGVVEQFF.

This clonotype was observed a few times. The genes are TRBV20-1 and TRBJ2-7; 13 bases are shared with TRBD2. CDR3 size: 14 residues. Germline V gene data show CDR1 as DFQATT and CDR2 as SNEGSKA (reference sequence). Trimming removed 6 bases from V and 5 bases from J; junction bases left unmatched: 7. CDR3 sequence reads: CSAKTSGRADEQYF. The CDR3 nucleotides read TGCAGTGCCAAAACTAGCGGGAGGGCCGACGAGCAGTACTTC.

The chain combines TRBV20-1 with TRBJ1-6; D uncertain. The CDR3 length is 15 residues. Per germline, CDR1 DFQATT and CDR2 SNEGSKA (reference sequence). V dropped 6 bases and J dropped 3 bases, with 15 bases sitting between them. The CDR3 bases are TGCAGTGCGGGTGGGCCCTCGAACTATAATTCACCCCTCCACTTT. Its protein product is CSAGGPSNYNSPLHF.

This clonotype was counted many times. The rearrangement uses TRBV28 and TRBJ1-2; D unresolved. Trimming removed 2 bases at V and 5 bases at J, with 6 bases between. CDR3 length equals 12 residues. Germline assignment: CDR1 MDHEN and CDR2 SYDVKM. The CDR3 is CASSLNSYGYTF. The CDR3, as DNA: TGTGCCAGCAGTTTAAACAGTTATGGCTACACCTTC.

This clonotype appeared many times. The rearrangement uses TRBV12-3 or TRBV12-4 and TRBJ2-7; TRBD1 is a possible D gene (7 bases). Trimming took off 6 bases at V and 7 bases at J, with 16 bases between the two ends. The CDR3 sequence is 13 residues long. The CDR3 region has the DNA TGTGCCAGCAGACGCGGGACAGTTAGTGAGCAGTACTTC. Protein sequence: CASRRGTVSEQYF.

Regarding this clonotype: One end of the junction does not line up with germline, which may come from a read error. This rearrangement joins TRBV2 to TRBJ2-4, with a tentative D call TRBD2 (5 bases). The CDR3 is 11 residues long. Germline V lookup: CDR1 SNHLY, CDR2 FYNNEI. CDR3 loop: CASSDLGGLMF. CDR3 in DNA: TGTGCCAGCAGTGACCTAGGAGGCTTAATGTTC.

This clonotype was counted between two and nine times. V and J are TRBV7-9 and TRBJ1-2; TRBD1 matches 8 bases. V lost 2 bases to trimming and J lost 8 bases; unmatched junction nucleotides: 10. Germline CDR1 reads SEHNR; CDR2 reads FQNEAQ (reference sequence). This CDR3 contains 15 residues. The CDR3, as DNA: TGTGCCAGCAGCTTAAGCGCAGGGGGCTCTCTGGGCTACACCTTC. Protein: CASSLSAGGSLGYTF. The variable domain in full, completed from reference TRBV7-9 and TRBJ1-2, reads DTGVSQNPRHKITKRGQNVTFRCDPISEHNRLYWYRQTLGQGPEFLTYFQNEAQLEKSRLLSDRFSAERPKGSFSTLEIQRTEQGDSAMYLCASSLSAGGSLGYTFGSGTRLTVV.

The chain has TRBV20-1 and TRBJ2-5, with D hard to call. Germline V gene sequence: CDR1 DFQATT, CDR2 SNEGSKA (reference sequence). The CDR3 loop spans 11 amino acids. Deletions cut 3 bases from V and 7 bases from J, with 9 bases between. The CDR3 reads CSASMWLTQYF. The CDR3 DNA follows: TGCAGTGCTAGCATGTGGCTGACCCAGTACTTC.

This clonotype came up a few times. Here the CDR3 DNA reads TGTGCCAGCAGCCCCGACATCTATGGGGCCAACGTCCTGACTTTC. It encodes CASSPDIYGANVLTF. The chain is built from TRBV7-2 and TRBJ2-6; D gene unclear. Trimming took 5 bases from V and 3 from J, leaving 11 bases between them. CDR1 is SGHTA and CDR2 is FQGNSA in the germline V gene. CDR3 length: 15 residues.

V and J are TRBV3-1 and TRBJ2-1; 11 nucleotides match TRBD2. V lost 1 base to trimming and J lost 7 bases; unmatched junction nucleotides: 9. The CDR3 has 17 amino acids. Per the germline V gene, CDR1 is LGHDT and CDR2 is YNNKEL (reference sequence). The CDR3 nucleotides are TGTGCCAGCAGCCAAGTCCCACGACTAGCGGGGCCGAATGAGCAGTTCTTC. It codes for CASSQVPRLAGPNEQFF.

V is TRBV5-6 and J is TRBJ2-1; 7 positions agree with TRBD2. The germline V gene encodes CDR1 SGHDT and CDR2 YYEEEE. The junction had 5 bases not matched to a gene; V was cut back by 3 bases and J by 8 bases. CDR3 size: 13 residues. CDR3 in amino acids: CASSWGGEDEQFF. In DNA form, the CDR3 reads TGTGCCAGCAGCTGGGGGGGGGAGGATGAGCAGTTCTTC.

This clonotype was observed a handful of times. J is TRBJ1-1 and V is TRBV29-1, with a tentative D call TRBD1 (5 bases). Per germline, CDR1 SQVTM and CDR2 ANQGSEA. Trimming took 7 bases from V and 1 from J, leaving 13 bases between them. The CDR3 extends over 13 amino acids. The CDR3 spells CSAAGQPNTEAFF. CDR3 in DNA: TGCAGCGCCGCGGGGCAGCCGAACACTGAAGCTTTCTTT.

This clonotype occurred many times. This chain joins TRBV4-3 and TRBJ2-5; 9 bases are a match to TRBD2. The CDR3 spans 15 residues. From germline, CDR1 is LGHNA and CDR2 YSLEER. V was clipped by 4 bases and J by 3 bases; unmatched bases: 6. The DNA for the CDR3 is TGCGCCAGCAGCCGGTGGACTAGCGTGGAAGAGACCCAGTACTTC. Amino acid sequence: CASSRWTSVEETQYF.

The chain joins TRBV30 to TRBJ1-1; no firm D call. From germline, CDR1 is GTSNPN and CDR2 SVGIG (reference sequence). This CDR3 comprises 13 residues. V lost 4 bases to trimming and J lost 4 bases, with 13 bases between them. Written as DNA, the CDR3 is TGTGCCTGGACTTGGGGTCGAGGCACTGAAGCTTTCTTT. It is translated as CAWTWGRGTEAFF.

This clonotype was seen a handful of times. The CDR3, as DNA: TGCAGTGCCGGACAGCCTAACTATGGCTACACCTTC. Its protein product is CSAGQPNYGYTF. The rearrangement links TRBV20-1 to TRBJ1-2, with D tentatively TRBD1 (6 bases). The V end was cut by 6 bases, the J end by 0 bases, with 8 bases between. The CDR3 totals 12 residues. CDR1 is DFQATT and CDR2 is SNEGSKA in the germline V gene (reference sequence).

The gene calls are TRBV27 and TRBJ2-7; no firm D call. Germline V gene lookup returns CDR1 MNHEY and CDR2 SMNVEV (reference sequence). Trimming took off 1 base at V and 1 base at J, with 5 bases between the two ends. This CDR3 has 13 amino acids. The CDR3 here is CASSLYQSYEQYF. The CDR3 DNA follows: TGTGCCAGCAGTTTATACCAGTCCTACGAGCAGTACTTC.

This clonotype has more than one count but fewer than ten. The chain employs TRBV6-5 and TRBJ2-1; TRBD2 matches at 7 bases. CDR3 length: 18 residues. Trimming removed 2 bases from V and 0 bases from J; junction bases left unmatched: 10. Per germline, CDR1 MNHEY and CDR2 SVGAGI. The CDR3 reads CASSYGWGGKSSYNEQFF. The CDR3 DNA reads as TGTGCCAGCAGTTACGGCTGGGGGGGGAAGAGCTCCTACAATGAGCAGTTCTTC.

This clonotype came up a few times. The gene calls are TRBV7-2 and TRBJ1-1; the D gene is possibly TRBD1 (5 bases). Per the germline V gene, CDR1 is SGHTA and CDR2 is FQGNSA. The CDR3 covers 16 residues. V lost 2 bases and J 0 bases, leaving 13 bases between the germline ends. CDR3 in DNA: TGTGCCAGCAGCTTATGGGGGGGAAATGTGAACACTGAAGCTTTCTTT. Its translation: CASSLWGGNVNTEAFF.

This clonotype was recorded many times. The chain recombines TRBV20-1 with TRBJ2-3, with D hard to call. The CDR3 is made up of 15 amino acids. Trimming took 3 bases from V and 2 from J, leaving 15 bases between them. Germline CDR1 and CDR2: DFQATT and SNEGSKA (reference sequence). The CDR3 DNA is TGCAGTGCTAGTCAAAGAGACCAGACCACAGATACGCAGTATTTT. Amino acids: CSASQRDQTTDTQYF.

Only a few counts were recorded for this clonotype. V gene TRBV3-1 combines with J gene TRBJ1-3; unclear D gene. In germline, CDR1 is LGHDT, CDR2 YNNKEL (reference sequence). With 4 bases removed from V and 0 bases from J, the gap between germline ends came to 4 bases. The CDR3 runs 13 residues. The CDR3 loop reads CASSRGSGNTIYF. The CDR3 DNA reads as TGTGCCAGCAGCCGGGGCTCTGGAAACACCATATATTTT. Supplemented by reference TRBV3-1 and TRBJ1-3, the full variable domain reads DTAVSQTPKYLVTQMGNDKSIKCEQNLGHDTMYWYKQDSKKFLKIMFSYNNKELIINETVPNRFSPKSPDKAHLNLHINSLELGDSAVYFCASSRGSGNTIYFGEGSWLTVV.

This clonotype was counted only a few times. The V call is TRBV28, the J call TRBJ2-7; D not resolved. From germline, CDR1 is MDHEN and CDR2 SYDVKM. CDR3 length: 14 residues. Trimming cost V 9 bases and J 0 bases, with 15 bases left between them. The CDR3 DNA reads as TGTGCCAGTCATGCGGCAGGAAGCTCCTACGAGCAGTACTTC. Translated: CASHAAGSSYEQYF.

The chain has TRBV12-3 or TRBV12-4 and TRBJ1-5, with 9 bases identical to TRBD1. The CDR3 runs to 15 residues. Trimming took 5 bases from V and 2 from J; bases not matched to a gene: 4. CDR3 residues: CASSKTGGGNQPQHF. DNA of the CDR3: TGTGCCAGCAGTAAGACAGGGGGAGGCAATCAGCCCCAGCATTTT.